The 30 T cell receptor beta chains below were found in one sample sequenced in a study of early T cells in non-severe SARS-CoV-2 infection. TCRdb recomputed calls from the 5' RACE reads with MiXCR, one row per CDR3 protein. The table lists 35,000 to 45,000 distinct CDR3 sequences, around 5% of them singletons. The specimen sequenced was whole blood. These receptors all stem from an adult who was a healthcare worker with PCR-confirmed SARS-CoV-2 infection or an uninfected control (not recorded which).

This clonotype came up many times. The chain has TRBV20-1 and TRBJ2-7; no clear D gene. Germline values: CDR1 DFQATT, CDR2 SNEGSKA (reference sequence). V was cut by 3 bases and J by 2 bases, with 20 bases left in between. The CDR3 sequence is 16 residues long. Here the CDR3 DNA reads TGCAGTGCTAGGAGCAACCGGGCCGCCGCAACCTACGAGCAGTACTTC. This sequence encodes CSARSNRAAATYEQYF.

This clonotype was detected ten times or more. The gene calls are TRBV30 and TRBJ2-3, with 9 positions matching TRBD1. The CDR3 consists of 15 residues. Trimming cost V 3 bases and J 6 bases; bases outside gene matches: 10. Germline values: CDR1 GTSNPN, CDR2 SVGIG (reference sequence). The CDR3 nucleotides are TGTGCCTGGAGCCTTACTCTTGGACAGGGGGATACGCAGTATTTT. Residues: CAWSLTLGQGDTQYF. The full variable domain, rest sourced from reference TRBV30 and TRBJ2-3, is SQTIHQWPATLVQPVGSPLSLECTVEGTSNPNLYWYRQAAGRGLQLLFYSVGIGQISSEVPQNLSASRPQDRQFILSSKKLLLSDSGFYLCAWSLTLGQGDTQYFGPGTRLTVL.

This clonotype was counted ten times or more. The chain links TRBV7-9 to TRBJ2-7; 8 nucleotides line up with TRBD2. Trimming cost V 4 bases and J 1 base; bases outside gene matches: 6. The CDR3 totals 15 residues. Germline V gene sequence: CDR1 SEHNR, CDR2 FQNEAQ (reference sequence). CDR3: CASSSARGGSYEQYF. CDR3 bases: TGTGCCAGCAGCTCCGCTCGCGGGGGGTCCTACGAGCAGTACTTC.

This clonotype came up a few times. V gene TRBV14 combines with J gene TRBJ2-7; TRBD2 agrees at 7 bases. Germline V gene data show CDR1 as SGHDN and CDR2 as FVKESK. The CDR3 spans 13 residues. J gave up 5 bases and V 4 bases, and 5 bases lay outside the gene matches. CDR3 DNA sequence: TGTGCCAGCAGCCCAGGACTAGGGGACGAGCAGTACTTC. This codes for CASSPGLGDEQYF. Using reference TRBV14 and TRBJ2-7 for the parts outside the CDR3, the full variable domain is EAGVTQFPSHSVIEKGQTVTLRCDPISGHDNLYWYRRVMGKEIKFLLHFVKESKQDESGMPNNRFLAERTGGTYSTLKVQPAELEDSGVYFCASSPGLGDEQYFGPGTRLTVT.

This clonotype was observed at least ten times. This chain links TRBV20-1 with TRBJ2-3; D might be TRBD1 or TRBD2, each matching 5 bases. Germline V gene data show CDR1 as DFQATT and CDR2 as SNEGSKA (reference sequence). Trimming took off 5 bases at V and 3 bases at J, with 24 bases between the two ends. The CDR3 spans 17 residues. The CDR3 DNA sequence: TGCAGTGCTCGGACAACCTCCTTCTCGGGGCGGACAGATACGCAGTATTTT. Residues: CSARTTSFSGRTDTQYF.

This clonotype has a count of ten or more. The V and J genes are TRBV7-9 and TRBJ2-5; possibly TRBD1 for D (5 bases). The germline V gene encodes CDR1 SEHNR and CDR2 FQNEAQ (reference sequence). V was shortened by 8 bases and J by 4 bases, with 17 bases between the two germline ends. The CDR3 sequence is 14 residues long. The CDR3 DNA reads TGTGCCAGCCGCCTAGAAGGGGTAGGAGAGACCCAGTACTTC. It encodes CASRLEGVGETQYF. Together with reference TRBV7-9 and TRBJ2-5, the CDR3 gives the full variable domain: DTGVSQNPRHKITKRGQNVTFRCDPISEHNRLYWYRQTLGQGPEFLTYFQNEAQLEKSRLLSDRFSAERPKGSFSTLEIQRTEQGDSAMYLCASRLEGVGETQYFGPGTRLLVL.

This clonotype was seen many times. CDR3 amino acids: CASTLPSGGDLETEAFF. CDR3 DNA: TGTGCCAGCACCCTTCCATCGGGGGGGGACCTGGAGACTGAAGCTTTCTTT. The chain has TRBV5-4 and TRBJ1-1; D is perhaps TRBD1 (5 bases). Germline CDR1 SGHNT, CDR2 YYREEE (reference sequence). The ends were cut back, 6 bases at V and 5 bases at J, with 26 bases in the middle. The CDR3 sequence is 17 residues long.

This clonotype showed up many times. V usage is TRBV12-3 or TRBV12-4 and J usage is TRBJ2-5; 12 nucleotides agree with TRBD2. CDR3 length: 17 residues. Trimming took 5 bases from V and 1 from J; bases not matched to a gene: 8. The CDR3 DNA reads TGTGCCAGCAGTAGCCCACCACTAGCGGGGGGCCAAGAGACCCAGTACTTC. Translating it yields CASSSPPLAGGQETQYF.

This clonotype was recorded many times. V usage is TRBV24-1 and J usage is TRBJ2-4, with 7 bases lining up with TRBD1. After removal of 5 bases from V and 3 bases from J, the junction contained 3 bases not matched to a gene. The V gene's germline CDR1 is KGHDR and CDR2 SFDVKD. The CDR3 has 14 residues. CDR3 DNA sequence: TGTGCCACCAGTGGTGGGGACAGCAAAAACATTCAGTACTTC. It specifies CATSGGDSKNIQYF.

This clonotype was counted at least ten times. CDR3: CASSFQQGRGNTEAFF. The CDR3 DNA follows: TGCGCCAGCAGCTTTCAACAGGGGCGCGGGAACACTGAAGCTTTCTTT. This chain uses TRBV5-1 with TRBJ1-1; 7 nucleotides align to TRBD1. The CDR3 is made up of 16 amino acids. V lost 2 bases to trimming and J lost 1 base; unmatched junction nucleotides: 8. CDR1 and CDR2 (germline): SGHRS, YFSETQ.

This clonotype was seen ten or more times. The CDR3 nucleotides are TGTGCCAGCAGCTTGGAAGGGAACACTGAAGCTTTCTTT. Its translation is CASSLEGNTEAFF. The chain is built from TRBV5-6 and TRBJ1-1; no clear D. The ends were cut back, 0 bases at V and 1 base at J, with 4 bases in the middle. CDR1 and CDR2 (germline): SGHDT, YYEEEE. This CDR3 has 13 amino acids. The whole variable domain, filled in from reference TRBV5-6 and TRBJ1-1, reads DAGVTQSPTHLIKTRGQQVTLRCSPKSGHDTVSWYQQALGQGPQFIFQYYEEEERQRGNFPDRFSGHQFPNYSSELNVNALLLGDSALYLCASSLEGNTEAFFGQGTRLTVV.

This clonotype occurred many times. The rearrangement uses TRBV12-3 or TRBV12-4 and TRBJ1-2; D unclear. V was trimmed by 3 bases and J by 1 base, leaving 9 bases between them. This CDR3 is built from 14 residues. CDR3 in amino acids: CASSLGGGNYGYTF. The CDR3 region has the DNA TGTGCCAGCAGTTTGGGTGGCGGTAACTATGGCTACACCTTC.

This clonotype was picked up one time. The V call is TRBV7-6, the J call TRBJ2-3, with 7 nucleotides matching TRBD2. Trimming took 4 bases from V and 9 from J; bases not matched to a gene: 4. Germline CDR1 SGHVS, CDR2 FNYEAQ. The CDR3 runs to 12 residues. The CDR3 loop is CASSSPGGTQYF. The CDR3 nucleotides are TGTGCCAGCAGCTCTCCCGGGGGGACGCAGTATTTT.

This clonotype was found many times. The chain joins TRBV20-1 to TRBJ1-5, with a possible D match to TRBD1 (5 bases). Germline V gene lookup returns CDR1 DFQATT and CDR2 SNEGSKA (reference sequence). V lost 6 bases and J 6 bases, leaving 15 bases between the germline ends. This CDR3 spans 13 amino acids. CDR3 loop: CSAKGPPGQPQHF. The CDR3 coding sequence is TGCAGTGCCAAGGGACCGCCAGGTCAGCCCCAGCATTTT.

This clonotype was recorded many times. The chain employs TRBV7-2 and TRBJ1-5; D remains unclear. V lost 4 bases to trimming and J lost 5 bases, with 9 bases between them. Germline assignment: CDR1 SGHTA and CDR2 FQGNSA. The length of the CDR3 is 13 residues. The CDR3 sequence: CASSSAFDQPQHF. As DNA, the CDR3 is TGTGCCAGCAGCTCGGCGTTCGATCAGCCCCAGCATTTT.

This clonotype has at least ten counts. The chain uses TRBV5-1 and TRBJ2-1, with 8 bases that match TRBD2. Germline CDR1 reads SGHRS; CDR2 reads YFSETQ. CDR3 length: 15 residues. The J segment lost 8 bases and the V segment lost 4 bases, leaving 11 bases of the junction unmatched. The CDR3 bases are TGCGCCAGCAGCCCGGGACTCCCCGGGGGGGATGAGCAGTTCTTC. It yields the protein CASSPGLPGGDEQFF.

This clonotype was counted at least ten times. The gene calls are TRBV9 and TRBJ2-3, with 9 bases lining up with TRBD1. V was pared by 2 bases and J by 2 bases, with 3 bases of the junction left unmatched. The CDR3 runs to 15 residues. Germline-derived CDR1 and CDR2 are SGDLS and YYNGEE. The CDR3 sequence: CASSVGQGHTDTQYF. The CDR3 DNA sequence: TGTGCCAGCAGCGTTGGACAGGGGCACACAGATACGCAGTATTTT.

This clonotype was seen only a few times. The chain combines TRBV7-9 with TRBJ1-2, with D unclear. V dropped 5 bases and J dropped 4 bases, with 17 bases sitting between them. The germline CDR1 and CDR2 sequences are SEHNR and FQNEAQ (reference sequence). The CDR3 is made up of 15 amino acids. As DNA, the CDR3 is TGTGCCAGCAGCCAAGGCCCCAGACAACTCTATGGCTACACCTTC. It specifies CASSQGPRQLYGYTF.

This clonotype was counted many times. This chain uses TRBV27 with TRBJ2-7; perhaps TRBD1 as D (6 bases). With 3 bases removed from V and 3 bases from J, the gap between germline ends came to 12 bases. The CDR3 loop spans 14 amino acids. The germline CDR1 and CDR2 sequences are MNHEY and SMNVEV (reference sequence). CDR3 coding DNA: TGTGCCAGCAGTTTCTCCGGGACATTCTACGAGCAGTACTTC. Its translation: CASSFSGTFYEQYF.

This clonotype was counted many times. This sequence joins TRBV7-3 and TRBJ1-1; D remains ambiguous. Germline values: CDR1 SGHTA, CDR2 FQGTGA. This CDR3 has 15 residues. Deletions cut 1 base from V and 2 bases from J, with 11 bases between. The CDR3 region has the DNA TGTGCCAGCAGCTTAATACCTATGGGAAACACTGAAGCTTTCTTT. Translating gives CASSLIPMGNTEAFF.

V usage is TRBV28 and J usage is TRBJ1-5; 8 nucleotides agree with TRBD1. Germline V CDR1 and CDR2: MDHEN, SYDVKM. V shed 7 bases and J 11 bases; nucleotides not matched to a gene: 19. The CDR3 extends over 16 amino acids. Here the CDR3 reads CASTRRWTGFKLAQHF. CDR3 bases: TGTGCCAGCACTCGTAGGTGGACAGGGTTTAAATTGGCCCAGCATTTT.

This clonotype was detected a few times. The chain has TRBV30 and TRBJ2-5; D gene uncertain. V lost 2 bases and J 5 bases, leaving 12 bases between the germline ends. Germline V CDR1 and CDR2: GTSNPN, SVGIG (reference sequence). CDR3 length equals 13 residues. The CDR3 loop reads CAWSLWVLETQYF. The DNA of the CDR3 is TGTGCCTGGAGTCTGTGGGTTTTGGAGACCCAGTACTTC.

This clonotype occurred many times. In nucleotides, the CDR3 is TGTGCCAGCAGCGAGGGGGCACGGTCCTACAATGAGCAGTTCTTC. It codes for CASSEGARSYNEQFF. V usage is TRBV5-4 and J usage is TRBJ2-1; 7 positions agree with TRBD1. After removal of 4 bases from V and 1 base from J, the junction contained 5 bases not matched to a gene. CDR3 size: 15 residues. CDR1 is SGHNT and CDR2 is YYREEE in the germline V gene (reference sequence).

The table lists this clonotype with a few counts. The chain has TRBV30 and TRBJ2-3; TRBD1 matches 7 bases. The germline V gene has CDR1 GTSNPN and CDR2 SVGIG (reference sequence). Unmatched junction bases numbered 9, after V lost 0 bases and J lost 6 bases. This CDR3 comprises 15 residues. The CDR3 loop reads CAWSVAGGPWDTQYF. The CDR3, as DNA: TGTGCCTGGAGTGTAGCAGGGGGTCCTTGGGATACGCAGTATTTT.

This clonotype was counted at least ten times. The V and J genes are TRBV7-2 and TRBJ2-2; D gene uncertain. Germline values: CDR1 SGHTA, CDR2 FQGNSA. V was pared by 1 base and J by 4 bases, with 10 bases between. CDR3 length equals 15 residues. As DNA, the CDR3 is TGTGCCAGCAGCTTAGACAGCGTCAGCACCGGGGAGCTGTTTTTT. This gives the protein CASSLDSVSTGELFF.

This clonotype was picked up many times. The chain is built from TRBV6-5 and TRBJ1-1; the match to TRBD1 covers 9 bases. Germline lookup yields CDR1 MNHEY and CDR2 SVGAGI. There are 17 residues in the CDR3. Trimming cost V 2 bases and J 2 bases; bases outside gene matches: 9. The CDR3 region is CASSYLPGQGGNTEAFF. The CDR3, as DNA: TGTGCCAGCAGTTACCTCCCGGGACAGGGAGGAAACACTGAAGCTTTCTTT.

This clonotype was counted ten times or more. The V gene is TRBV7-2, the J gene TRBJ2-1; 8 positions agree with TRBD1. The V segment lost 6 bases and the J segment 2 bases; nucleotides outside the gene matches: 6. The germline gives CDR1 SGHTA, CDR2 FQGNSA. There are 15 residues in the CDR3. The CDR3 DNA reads TGTGCCAGCAGTATCGACAGGGGCGCCTACAATGAGCAGTTCTTC. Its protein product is CASSIDRGAYNEQFF. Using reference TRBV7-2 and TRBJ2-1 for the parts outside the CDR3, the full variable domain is GAGVSQSPSNKVTEKGKDVELRCDPISGHTALYWYRQSLGQGLEFLIYFQGNSAPDKSGLPSDRFSAERTGGSVSTLTIQRTQQEDSAVYLCASSIDRGAYNEQFFGPGTRLTVL.

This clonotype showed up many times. The DNA for the CDR3 is TGCAGCGTCACCGGGAGCTCGAACACTGAAGCTTTCTTT. Translating gives CSVTGSSNTEAFF. The gene calls are TRBV29-1 and TRBJ1-1; D call uncertain. The CDR3 runs to 13 residues. V was cut by 6 bases and J by 1 base, with 12 bases left in between. The germline V gene has CDR1 SQVTM and CDR2 ANQGSEA.

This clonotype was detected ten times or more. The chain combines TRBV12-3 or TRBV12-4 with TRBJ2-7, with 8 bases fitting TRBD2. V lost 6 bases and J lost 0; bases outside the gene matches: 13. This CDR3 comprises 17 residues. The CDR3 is CASSPGGGMVLSYEQYF. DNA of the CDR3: TGTGCCAGCAGCCCCGGGGGGGGAATGGTCCTCTCCTACGAGCAGTACTTC.

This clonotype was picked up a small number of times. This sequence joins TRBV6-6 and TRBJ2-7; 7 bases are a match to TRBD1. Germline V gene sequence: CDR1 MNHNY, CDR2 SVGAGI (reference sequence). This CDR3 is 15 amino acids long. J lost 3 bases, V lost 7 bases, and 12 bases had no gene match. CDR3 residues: CASTLTGEKFYEQYF. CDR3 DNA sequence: TGTGCCAGCACCCTAACAGGGGAGAAATTCTACGAGCAGTACTTC.